Following are 20 T cell receptor beta chains from one sample sequenced in a study of cytomegalovirus exposure and HLA in healthy donors. The PCR contained 60 Vbeta and 13 Jbeta primers. Assay used: immunoSEQ multiplex PCR; TCRdb lists only in-frame clones, some missing. This sample has about 160,000 clones; about three quarters occur once, and the top ten carry approximately 2.3%. Sequenced sample: PBMCs. These receptors were collected from a female donor in good health and CMV-seronegative.

The rearrangement joins TRBV11-2 to TRBJ2-5; TRBD2 aligns across 7 bases. Trimming at V came to 1 base and at J to 6 bases, leaving 11 bases not matched to a gene. This CDR3 spans 16 amino acids. From germline, CDR1 is SGHAT and CDR2 FQNNGV. The CDR3 protein is CASSLGGAGAGKTQYF. The CDR3 DNA sequence: TGTGCCAGCAGCTTAGGAGGGGCGGGAGCGGGGAAGACCCAGTACTTC.

CDR3 in amino acids: CASSSAGEWSEKLFF. For the CDR3, the DNA is TGTGCCAGCAGCTCGGCAGGGGAGTGGAGTGAAAAACTGTTTTTT. The rearrangement uses TRBV7-3 and TRBJ1-4; weak D call: TRBD1 (6 bases). Germline-derived CDR1 and CDR2 are SGHTA and FQGTGA. Deletions cut 4 bases from V and 7 bases from J, with 16 bases between. The CDR3 is made up of 15 amino acids.

As to this clone: Other DNA sequences in this sample translate to the same CDR3. The chain joins TRBV4-3 to TRBJ1-1; D is possibly TRBD1 (6 bases). Per the germline V gene, CDR1 is LGHNA and CDR2 is YSLEER. This CDR3 has 14 residues. Trimming pared 4 bases from V and 4 bases from J, leaving 13 bases between. The CDR3 region is CASSREGGVTEAFF. The CDR3 DNA is TGCGCCAGCAGCCGGGAGGGGGGGGTCACTGAAGCTTTCTTT.

The CDR3 DNA is TGTGCCTGGAGCGATACTAGCGTTCCCTACGAGCAGTACTTC. It is translated as CAWSDTSVPYEQYF. The chain has TRBV30 and TRBJ2-7, with 7 bases identical to TRBD2. Germline CDR1 and CDR2: GTSNPN and SVGIG (reference sequence). CDR3 length equals 14 residues. Losses at the gene ends were 3 bases for V and 2 bases for J; bases not matched to a gene: 7.

CDR3 nucleotides: TGTGCCAGCAGCTTAGATCTAGTTCCAGATACGCAGTATTTT. Translating it yields CASSLDLVPDTQYF. This chain links TRBV7-2 with TRBJ2-3, with D hard to call. Germline CDR1 is SGHTA and CDR2 is FQGNSA. The ends were cut back, 1 base at V and 4 bases at J, with 9 bases in the middle. This CDR3 contains 14 residues.

The chain employs TRBV7-8 and TRBJ1-1; TRBD1 matches 10 bases. CDR1 SGHVS and CDR2 FQNEAQ come from the germline V gene. The CDR3 has 17 residues. V dropped 2 bases and J dropped 0; count of bases not matched to a gene: 6. The CDR3 DNA is TGTGCCAGCAGCTTAAGACGACAGGGGGCGATGAACACTGAAGCTTTCTTT. Encoded protein: CASSLRRQGAMNTEAFF.

The V gene is TRBV7-9, the J gene TRBJ1-1; TRBD1 is a possible D gene (5 bases). CDR1 is SEHNR and CDR2 is FQNEAQ in the germline V gene (reference sequence). This CDR3 region has 14 residues. Trimming left V 0 bases short and J 4 bases short, with 9 bases between. CDR3 amino acids: CASSLARGSTEAFF. The CDR3 nucleotides read TGTGCCAGCAGCTTAGCGCGGGGCTCCACTGAAGCTTTCTTT.

Note on this clone: Other DNA sequences in this sample translate to the same CDR3. J is TRBJ2-3 and V is TRBV2; 7 positions agree with TRBD2. Trimming took 7 bases from V and 4 from J; bases not matched to a gene: 11. The germline V gene encodes CDR1 SNHLY and CDR2 FYNNEI. The CDR3 spans 15 residues. CDR3 nucleotide sequence: TGTGCCAGCAAACGGGAGGCGCAAACGCCAGATACGCAGTATTTT. Protein sequence: CASKREAQTPDTQYF.

This clone turned up a few times. The chain uses TRBV27 and TRBJ2-5, with TRBD1 as a possible D gene (5 bases). V lost 5 bases and J 4 bases, leaving 14 bases between the germline ends. The CDR3 runs 14 residues. Per germline, CDR1 MNHEY and CDR2 SMNVEV (reference sequence). CDR3 residues: CASSPRVKRETQYF. In DNA, the CDR3 is TGTGCCAGCAGTCCCAGGGTAAAGAGAGAGACCCAGTACTTC.

Only one count was recorded for this clone. The gene calls are TRBV6-5 and TRBJ1-4; no clear D. Germline values: CDR1 MNHEY, CDR2 SVGAGI. The ends were cut back, 8 bases at V and 10 bases at J, with 17 bases in the middle. The CDR3 has 13 amino acids. The CDR3 sequence is CASARGLTAKLFF. The DNA for the CDR3 is TGTGCCAGCGCCCGCGGGCTGACGGCAAAACTGTTTTTT.

This sequence joins TRBV7-9 and TRBJ1-2, with D possibly TRBD1 on 5 matching bases. Trimming took off 5 bases at V and 4 bases at J, with 11 bases between the two ends. Germline values: CDR1 SEHNR, CDR2 FQNEAQ (reference sequence). The length of the CDR3 is 13 residues. DNA of the CDR3: TGTGCCAGCAGCGTAACAGGCAGCTATGGCTACACCTTC. It encodes CASSVTGSYGYTF.

The V and J genes are TRBV19 and TRBJ2-7; 12 bases match TRBD2. The CDR3 is 14 amino acids. Germline loops: CDR1 LNHDA, CDR2 SQIVND (reference sequence). The junction had 1 base not matched to a gene; V was cut back by 2 bases and J by 5 bases. CDR3 protein: CASSITSGRNEQYF. CDR3 coding DNA: TGTGCCAGTAGTATAACTAGCGGGAGGAACGAGCAGTACTTC. Filled out from reference TRBV19 and TRBJ2-7, the complete variable domain reads DGGITQSPKYLFRKEGQNVTLSCEQNLNHDAMYWYRQDPGQGLRLIYYSQIVNDFQKGDIAEGYSVSREKKESFPLTVTSAQKNPTAFYLCASSITSGRNEQYFGPGTRLTVT.

This clone was observed a few times. Additional DNA sequences in this sample encode the identical CDR3. As DNA, the CDR3 is TGTGCCAGCAGTTTGAGCGGAGCATCCTACAATGAGCAGTTCTTC. This translates into CASSLSGASYNEQFF. V gene TRBV27 combines with J gene TRBJ2-1; a weak D match, TRBD2 (5 bases). Trimming pared 3 bases from V and 1 base from J, leaving 10 bases between. The CDR3 runs to 15 residues. Germline-derived CDR1 and CDR2 are MNHEY and SMNVEV (reference sequence).

The chain links TRBV6-4 to TRBJ2-3; 9 nucleotides agree with TRBD2. V was pared by 4 bases and J by 4 bases, with 6 bases of the junction left unmatched. The CDR3 length is 15 residues. The germline CDR1 and CDR2 sequences are MRHNA and SNTAGT. The CDR3 nucleotides are TGTGCCAGCAGTGTAAGAGCGGGAGGCCCAGATACGCAGTATTTT. It specifies CASSVRAGGPDTQYF.

The CDR3 DNA reads as TGTGCCAGCAGTTTACGTAGCGGGGGGCCTCGATCCTACAATGAGCAGTTCTTC. This translates into CASSLRSGGPRSYNEQFF. The V call is TRBV27, the J call TRBJ2-1; 10 bases map to TRBD2. V lost 2 bases to trimming and J lost 1 base; unmatched junction nucleotides: 8. The CDR3 has 18 amino acids. Per the germline V gene, CDR1 is MNHEY and CDR2 is SMNVEV (reference sequence).

This clone was detected a few times. The rearrangement joins TRBV7-2 to TRBJ2-3; 9 nucleotides align to TRBD2. V dropped 2 bases and J dropped 5; count of bases not matched to a gene: 11. The CDR3 runs 17 residues. Germline loops: CDR1 SGHTA, CDR2 FQGNSA. CDR3 in amino acids: CASSLQVLAGPRDTQYF. For the CDR3, the DNA is TGTGCCAGCAGCTTACAGGTCCTAGCGGGGCCCCGAGATACGCAGTATTTT. Looking up the rest from reference TRBV7-2 and TRBJ2-3 gives the full variable domain: GAGVSQSPSNKVTEKGKDVELRCDPISGHTALYWYRQSLGQGLEFLIYFQGNSAPDKSGLPSDRFSAERTGGSVSTLTIQRTQQEDSAVYLCASSLQVLAGPRDTQYFGPGTRLTVL.

The chain couples TRBV7-9 to TRBJ2-3; 9 bases are a match to TRBD2. Germline trimming cut 7 bases from V and 1 base from J; bases unmatched to any gene: 3. Germline values: CDR1 SEHNR, CDR2 FQNEAQ (reference sequence). CDR3 length: 14 amino acids. CDR3 DNA: TGTGCCAGCACTCGACTAGCGGGCACAGATACGCAGTATTTT. It translates to CASTRLAGTDTQYF.

The chain has TRBV11-2 and TRBJ1-5; D unresolved. V was clipped by 6 bases and J by 9 bases, with 12 bases between them. The CDR3 covers 12 residues. The germline V gene encodes CDR1 SGHAT and CDR2 FQNNGV. The CDR3 DNA reads TGTGCCAGCAGTCTGCATCGAGGGCCCCAGCATTTT. Residues: CASSLHRGPQHF.

CDR3 residues: CASSLTEREGTGELFF. CDR3 nucleotides: TGTGCCAGCAGCCTCACCGAGCGGGAGGGGACCGGGGAGCTGTTTTTT. The V call is TRBV4-2, the J call TRBJ2-2, with 10 bases lining up with TRBD2. Germline V gene sequence: CDR1 LGHNA, CDR2 YNFKEQ. CDR3 length: 16 amino acids. J was trimmed by 5 bases and V by 4 bases; bases with no gene match: 7.

This clone has a single count. V is TRBV28 and J is TRBJ2-7; the match to TRBD2 covers 7 bases. The CDR3 length is 14 residues. Germline loops: CDR1 MDHEN, CDR2 SYDVKM. With 11 bases clipped from V and 5 bases from J, the junction kept 15 bases outside the gene matches. The CDR3, as DNA: TGTGCCTGGGCCTCGGGCGGGAGAATCCACGAGCAGTACTTC. Its protein product is CAWASGGRIHEQYF.